The subject of this entry is one T cell receptor (beta chain). Antigen specificity is unknown. This record comes from a study of cytomegalovirus exposure and HLA in healthy donors. Study-wide results and caveats: Using the classifier, cytomegalovirus status was reportedly diagnosed with high specificity and sensitivity. Three CMV-associated chains proved CMV antigen-specific in vitro.

Vbeta (60) and Jbeta (13) primers were used in the PCR. The table came from immunoSEQ multiplex PCR; TCRdb's copy has only in-frame clones and leaves some out. The data contain hundreds of thousands of clones, 70% to 85% of them singletons. Samples came from healthy bone marrow donors. Sequencing was carried out using PBMCs. The clonotype was recovered from a woman aged 40 to 49 in good health and CMV-seronegative.

The CDR3 DNA reads as TGTGCCAGCAGCTTAGAAGCTACTCCAAATTCACCCCTCCACTTT. Translated: CASSLEATPNSPLHF. This rearrangement joins TRBV7-8 to TRBJ1-6; D remains ambiguous. CDR3 size: 15 residues. Germline values: CDR1 SGHVS, CDR2 FQNEAQ. Deletions cut 1 base from V and 7 bases from J, with 11 bases between.